What follows is one T cell receptor beta chain and its context. This clonotype was seen many times. Its antigen is currently not known. The sample holds no much larger clone one base away, and base qualities are not on file. The sample belongs to a study of CXCR3 chemokines and chemotherapy response in bladder cancer (dated by TCRdb to between 2022 and 2023). For the study in its entirety: The study set out to examine whether the activity of the CXCR3 chemokine system within tumors predicted response to chemotherapy in human bladder cancer.

Library preparation employed PCR. The sequencing machine was an Illumina HiSeq 2500. TCRdb took the public reads, trimmed them with fastp at Q25, ran MiXCR for clone calling and kept in-frame beta chains. Here each entry gathers all rows of one CDR3 protein and keeps the most common genes and DNA. In all, the sample holds several thousand distinct CDR3 sequences, and around 23% of those were seen once. The leading ten clones occupy around 9% of the sample. The sequence was obtained from a human donor with bladder cancer that did not respond to neoadjuvant chemotherapy. Sample acquisition took place from a patient whose treatment included neoadjuvant chemotherapy.

The CDR3 has the sequence CASSGTGGLGGELFF. The nucleotides are TGTGCCAGCAGCGGAACGGGGGGGCTCGGCGGGGAGCTGTTTTTT. The V and J genes are TRBV7-3 and TRBJ2-2, and 8 junction bases match TRBD2. Trimming takes 5 bases off V and 7 bases off J; junction bases not matched to a gene: 9. From a lookup of the germline V gene, CDR1 and CDR2 are SGHTA and FQGTGA. Spanning cysteine to phenylalanine, the CDR3 consists of 15 amino acids. The kept DNA is CDR3 alone, 45 bases in frame from the first base.